What follows are 3 T cell receptor beta chains derived from one specimen sequenced in a study of metastatic and nonmetastatic thyroid tumors. TCRdb re-called the PCR reads via MiXCR. Of around 41,000 clones in the sample, 25% to 35% were seen once. Patients were all untreated before their thyroid surgery. Specimen: blood. These receptors were obtained from a male donor with papillary thyroid cancer or a benign thyroid nodule (not recorded which). Some clones in this sample may be carry-over from other donors' samples.

This clone has at least ten counts. This chain uses TRBV11-2 with TRBJ2-1, with D perhaps TRBD2 (6 bases). The CDR3 has 12 residues. The V end lost 5 bases, the J end lost 16 bases, and 18 bases lay between the germline ends. Germline assignment: CDR1 SGHAT and CDR2 FQNNGV. The CDR3 sequence: CASSPYGGTPFF. CDR3 in DNA: TGTGCCAGCAGCCCATATGGAGGGACCCCCTTCTTC.

The V call is TRBV18, the J call TRBJ2-1; 8 positions agree with TRBD1. V gave up 6 bases and J gave up 7 bases; unmatched junction bases: 8. The germline CDR1 and CDR2 sequences are KGHSH and LQKENI. There are 14 residues in the CDR3. This chain's CDR3 is CASSRATGVNEQFF. The CDR3 DNA reads as TGTGCCAGCTCCCGGGCGACAGGGGTAAATGAGCAGTTCTTC.

This clone is deemed medium-sized (0.01 to 0.1%). V usage is TRBV6-1 and J usage is TRBJ1-2, with 7 nucleotides matching TRBD1. V dropped 1 base and J dropped 7; count of bases not matched to a gene: 6. CDR3 length: 14 residues. From germline, CDR1 is MNHNS and CDR2 SASEGT. The CDR3 nucleotides are TGTGCCAGCAGTGAAGTAGACAGGGAAGGTGGCTACACCTTC. As protein: CASSEVDREGGYTF.